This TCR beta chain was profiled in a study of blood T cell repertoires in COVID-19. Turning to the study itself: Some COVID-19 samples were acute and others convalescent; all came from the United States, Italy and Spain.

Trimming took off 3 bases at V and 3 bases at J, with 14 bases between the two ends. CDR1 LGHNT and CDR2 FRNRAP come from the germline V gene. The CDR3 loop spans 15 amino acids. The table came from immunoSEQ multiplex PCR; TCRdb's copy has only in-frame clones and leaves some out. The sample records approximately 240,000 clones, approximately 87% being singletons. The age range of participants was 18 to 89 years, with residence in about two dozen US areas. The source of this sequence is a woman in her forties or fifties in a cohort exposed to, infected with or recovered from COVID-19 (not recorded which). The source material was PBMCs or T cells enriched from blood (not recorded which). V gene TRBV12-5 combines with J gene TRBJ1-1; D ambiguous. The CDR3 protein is CASGLHRSADTEAFF. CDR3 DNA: TGTGCTAGTGGTTTACACCGCAGTGCCGACACTGAAGCTTTCTTT.